The 5 T cell receptor beta chains in this list originate from one sample, sequenced in a study of response to subunit inactivated influenza vaccine (dated by TCRdb to 2016 to 2018). Libraries were made using RT-PCR. The reads were generated on an Illumina HiSeq 2500. Using fastp at Q25 and MiXCR, TCRdb reprocessed the public reads and kept productive beta chains. Each CDR3 protein gets just one entry, which takes the most common genes and DNA from the rows behind it. Across this sample there are about 530,000 distinct CDR3 sequences, with approximately 12% seen only once. The top ten constitute roughly a tenth of the sample. Sequenced here: PBMCs from blood, sampled on the day of vaccination. The receptors derive from a man between 50 and 59 years old who received an inactivated influenza vaccine. Donor details come from another sample of the same person, matched by shared clones.

This clonotype was found a few times. The chain joins TRBV7-2 to TRBJ2-3; D assignment may be TRBD1 or TRBD2 (6 bases each). The CDR3 extends over 16 amino acids. The V end lost 6 bases, the J end lost 1 base, and 17 bases lay between the germline ends. The germline gives CDR1 SGHTA, CDR2 FQGNSA. The CDR3: CASSPRGQLGTDTQYF. In nucleotides, the CDR3 is TGTGCCAGCAGTCCCCGGGGGCAATTAGGCACAGATACGCAGTATTTT.

The chain carries TRBV27 and TRBJ2-5; TRBD2 might be the D (5 bases). The germline CDR1 and CDR2 sequences are MNHEY and SMNVEV (reference sequence). CDR3 size: 13 residues. The ends were cut back, 4 bases at V and 5 bases at J, with 11 bases in the middle. CDR3 in DNA: TGTGCCAGCAGTTCCTCGGGGTGGGAGACCCAGTACTTC. This codes for CASSSSGWETQYF.

This clonotype was seen only a few times. The J gene is TRBJ1-2, the V gene TRBV29-1, with D perhaps matching TRBD1 (5 bases). Germline lookup yields CDR1 SQVTM and CDR2 ANQGSEA. V was shortened by 3 bases and J by 2 bases, with 25 bases between the two germline ends. The CDR3 is made up of 18 amino acids. CDR3 in DNA: TGCAGCGTTGACGGCGCGAAACCGGGACGGACGACCAACTATGGCTACACCTTC. This encodes CSVDGAKPGRTTNYGYTF.

The gene calls are TRBV5-4 and TRBJ2-1; D tentatively reads TRBD1 or TRBD2 (5 bases each). Germline CDR1 reads SGHNT; CDR2 reads YYREEE (reference sequence). With 0 bases removed from V and 9 bases from J, the gap between germline ends came to 13 bases. This CDR3 contains 14 residues. In DNA form, the CDR3 reads TGTGCCAGCAGCTTGGCGATCAGGGCGGGTGAGCAGTTCTTC. Encoded protein: CASSLAIRAGEQFF.

Ten or more counts support this clonotype. J is TRBJ2-3 and V is TRBV20-1; 8 bases fit TRBD2. The CDR3 length is 14 residues. Trimming cost V 6 bases and J 1 base; bases outside gene matches: 6. The germline V gene encodes CDR1 DFQATT and CDR2 SNEGSKA (reference sequence). CDR3 amino acids: CSATSTSGTDTQYF. In nucleotides, the CDR3 is TGCAGTGCAACTTCGACTAGCGGCACAGATACGCAGTATTTT.